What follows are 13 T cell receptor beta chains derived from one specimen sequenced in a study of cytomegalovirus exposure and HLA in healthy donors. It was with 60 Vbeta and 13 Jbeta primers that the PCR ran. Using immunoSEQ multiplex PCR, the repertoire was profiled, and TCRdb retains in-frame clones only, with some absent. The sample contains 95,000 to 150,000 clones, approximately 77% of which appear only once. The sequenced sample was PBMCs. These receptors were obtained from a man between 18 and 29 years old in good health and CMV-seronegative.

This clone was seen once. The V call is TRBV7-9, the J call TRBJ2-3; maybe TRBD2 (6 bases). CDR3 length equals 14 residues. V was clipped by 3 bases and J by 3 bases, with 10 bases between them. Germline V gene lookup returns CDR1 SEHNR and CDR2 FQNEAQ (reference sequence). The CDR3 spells CASSLASETDTQYF. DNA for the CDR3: TGTGCCAGCAGCTTGGCTAGCGAAACAGATACGCAGTATTTT.

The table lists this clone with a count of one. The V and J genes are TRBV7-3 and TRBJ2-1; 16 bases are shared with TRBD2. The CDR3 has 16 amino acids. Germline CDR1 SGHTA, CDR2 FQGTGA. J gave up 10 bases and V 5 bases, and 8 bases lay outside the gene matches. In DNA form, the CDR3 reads TGTGCCAGCAGCCGCTACGGGACTAGCGGGGGGGAAGAGCAGTTCTTC. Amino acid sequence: CASSRYGTSGGEEQFF.

This chain's CDR3 is CASSQDKTGVTEAFF. The CDR3, as DNA: TGTGCCAGCAGCCAAGATAAGACGGGGGTCACTGAAGCTTTCTTT. The chain recombines TRBV4-2 with TRBJ1-1; D possibly corresponds to TRBD1 (5 bases). Germline CDR1 LGHNA, CDR2 YNFKEQ. V lost 0 bases to trimming and J lost 4 bases, with 12 bases between them. The CDR3 consists of 15 residues.

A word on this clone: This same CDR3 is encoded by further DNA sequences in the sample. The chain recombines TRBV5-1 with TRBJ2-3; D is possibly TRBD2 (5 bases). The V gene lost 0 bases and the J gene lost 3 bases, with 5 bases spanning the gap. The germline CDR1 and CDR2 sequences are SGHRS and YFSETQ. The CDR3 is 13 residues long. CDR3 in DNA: TGCGCCAGCAGCTTGGCGGGAACAGATACGCAGTATTTT. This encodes CASSLAGTDTQYF.

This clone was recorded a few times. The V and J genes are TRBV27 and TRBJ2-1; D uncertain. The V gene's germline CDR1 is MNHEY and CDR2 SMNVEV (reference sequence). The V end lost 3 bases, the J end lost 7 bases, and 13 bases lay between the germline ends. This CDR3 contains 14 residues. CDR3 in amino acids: CASSLVHSSNEQFF. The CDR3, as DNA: TGTGCCAGCAGTTTGGTACATTCATCGAATGAGCAGTTCTTC.

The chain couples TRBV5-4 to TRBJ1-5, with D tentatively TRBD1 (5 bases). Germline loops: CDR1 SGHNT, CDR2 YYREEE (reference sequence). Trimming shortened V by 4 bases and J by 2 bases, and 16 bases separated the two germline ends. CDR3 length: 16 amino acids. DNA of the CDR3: TGTGCCAGCAGCACCATGGGGGAGGCTGGCAATCAGCCCCAGCATTTT. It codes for CASSTMGEAGNQPQHF.

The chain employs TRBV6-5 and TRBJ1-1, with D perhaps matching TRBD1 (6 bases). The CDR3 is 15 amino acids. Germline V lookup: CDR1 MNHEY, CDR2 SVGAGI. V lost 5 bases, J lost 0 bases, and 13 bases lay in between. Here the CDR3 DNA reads TGTGCCAGCAGTGCTTTCAGGGGCATGAACACTGAAGCTTTCTTT. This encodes CASSAFRGMNTEAFF.

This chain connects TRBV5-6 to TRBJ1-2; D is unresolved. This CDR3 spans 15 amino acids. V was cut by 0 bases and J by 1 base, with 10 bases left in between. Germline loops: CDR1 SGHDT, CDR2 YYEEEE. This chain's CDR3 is CASSLAGGGNYGYTF. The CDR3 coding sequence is TGTGCCAGCAGCTTGGCGGGAGGCGGTAACTATGGCTACACCTTC. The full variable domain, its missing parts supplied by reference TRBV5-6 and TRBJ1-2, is DAGVTQSPTHLIKTRGQQVTLRCSPKSGHDTVSWYQQALGQGPQFIFQYYEEEERQRGNFPDRFSGHQFPNYSSELNVNALLLGDSALYLCASSLAGGGNYGYTFGSGTRLTVV.

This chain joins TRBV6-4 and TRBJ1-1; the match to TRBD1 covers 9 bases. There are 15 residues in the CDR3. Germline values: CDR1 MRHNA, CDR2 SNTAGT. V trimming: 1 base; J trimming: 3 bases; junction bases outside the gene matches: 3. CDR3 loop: CASSDLYRGHTEAFF. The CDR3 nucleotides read TGTGCCAGCAGTGACTTATACAGGGGGCACACTGAAGCTTTCTTT.

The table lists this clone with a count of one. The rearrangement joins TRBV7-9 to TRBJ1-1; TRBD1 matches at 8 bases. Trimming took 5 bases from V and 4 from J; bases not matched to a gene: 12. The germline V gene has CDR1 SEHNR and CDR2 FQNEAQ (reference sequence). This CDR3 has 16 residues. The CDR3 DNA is TGTGCCAGCAGCGACGACCTCAGGGGGCCCGGCACTGAAGCTTTCTTT. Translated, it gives CASSDDLRGPGTEAFF. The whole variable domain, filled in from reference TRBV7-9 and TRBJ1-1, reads DTGVSQNPRHKITKRGQNVTFRCDPISEHNRLYWYRQTLGQGPEFLTYFQNEAQLEKSRLLSDRFSAERPKGSFSTLEIQRTEQGDSAMYLCASSDDLRGPGTEAFFGQGTRLTVV.

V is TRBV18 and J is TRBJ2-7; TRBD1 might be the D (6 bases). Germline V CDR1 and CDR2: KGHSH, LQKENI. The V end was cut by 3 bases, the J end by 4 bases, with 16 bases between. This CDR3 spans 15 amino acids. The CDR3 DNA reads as TGTGCCAGCTCACCTAAGAGGACAGCTAGTTACGAGCAGTACTTC. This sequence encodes CASSPKRTASYEQYF.

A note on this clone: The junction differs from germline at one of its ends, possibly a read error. CDR3 sequence reads: CSSSLATSGAKTYEQYF. In DNA, the CDR3 is TGTTCCAGCAGCTTAGCGACTAGCGGGGCGAAGACCTACGAGCAGTACTTC. The rearrangement joins TRBV7-9 to TRBJ2-7, with 11 bases that match TRBD2. Germline V gene sequence: CDR1 SEHNR, CDR2 FQNEAQ (reference sequence). The CDR3 consists of 17 residues.

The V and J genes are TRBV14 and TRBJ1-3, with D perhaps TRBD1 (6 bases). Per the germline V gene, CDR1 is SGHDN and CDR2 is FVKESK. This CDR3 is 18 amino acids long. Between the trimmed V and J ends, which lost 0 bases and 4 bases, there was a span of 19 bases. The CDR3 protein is CASSQDPGQSLRGNTIYF. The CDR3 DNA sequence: TGTGCCAGCAGCCAAGACCCCGGACAGAGCCTGCGAGGAAACACCATATATTTT. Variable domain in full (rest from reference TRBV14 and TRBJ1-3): EAGVTQFPSHSVIEKGQTVTLRCDPISGHDNLYWYRRVMGKEIKFLLHFVKESKQDESGMPNNRFLAERTGGTYSTLKVQPAELEDSGVYFCASSQDPGQSLRGNTIYFGEGSWLTVV.